The clone carrying this T cell receptor (beta chain) was observed many times. Germline V lookup: CDR1 MNHEY, CDR2 SVGAGI. Trimming removed 5 bases from V and 5 bases from J, with 16 bases in between. CDR3 length: 15 amino acids. These data are taken from a study of patients and donors after allogeneic stem cell transplantation. One entry per CDR3 protein, called by TCRdb with MiXCR from the RT-PCR reads. The repertoire has about 160,000 distinct CDR3 sequences, approximately 31% of them found once; the top ten carry about 3%. The sequence came from a human donor who was either an allogeneic HSCT recipient or a stem cell or donor lymphocyte infusion donor (not recorded which). It is not recorded whose cells these are; they may come from a transplant donor. The specimen was blood, either unsorted or a sorted T cell fraction (not recorded which). This sequence joins TRBV6-5 and TRBJ1-5, with a tentative D call TRBD1 (5 bases). CDR3 sequence: CASSRGGKRDQPQHF. CDR3 nucleotides: TGTGCCAGCAGTAGGGGAGGGAAGAGGGATCAGCCCCAGCATTTT.